This T cell receptor beta chain is from a study of identical twins. A few counts support this clonotype. What it binds is not known. Study outcomes and limitations: Insertions were reduced in abundant cord blood beta clonotypes but not in memory repertoires.

Germline V gene data show CDR1 as SGHTS and CDR2 as YDEGEE. V dropped 4 bases and J dropped 8; count of bases not matched to a gene: 9. The CDR3 is 15 amino acids. TCRdb processed the 5' RACE reads anew with MiXCR; each CDR3 protein has one entry. The table lists some 1,600,000 distinct CDR3 sequences, under 35% of them singletons. The sample comprised cord blood. The chain combines TRBV5-8 with TRBJ2-4, with TRBD2 matching 10 bases. This receptor was identified in a newborn girl in good health. The CDR3 region has the DNA TGTGCCAGCAGCGCGCCTAGCGGGGGATCGGACATTCAGTACTTC. It specifies CASSAPSGGSDIQYF.